Listed here are 8 T cell receptor beta chains from one sample, sequenced in a study of cytomegalovirus exposure and HLA in healthy donors. PCR primers comprised 60 Vbeta and 13 Jbeta primers. TCRdb's copy holds only in-frame clones and misses some; the assay was immunoSEQ multiplex PCR. The table records some 98,000 clones, approximately 78% of them present only once. The sample taken for sequencing was PBMCs. Receptors were obtained from a man in his forties in good health and CMV-seronegative.

J is TRBJ2-5 and V is TRBV13; 9 positions match TRBD2. CDR1 PRHDT and CDR2 FYEKMQ come from the germline V gene (reference sequence). V trimming: 4 bases; J trimming: 5 bases; junction bases outside the gene matches: 11. The CDR3 runs to 16 residues. CDR3 sequence reads: CASSSTHAGGLETQYF. The CDR3 DNA sequence: TGTGCCAGCAGCTCCACCCACGCGGGGGGGTTGGAGACCCAGTACTTC.

In its sample, this clone was seen a few times. The chain is built from TRBV6-5 and TRBJ2-7; 10 nucleotides agree with TRBD2. The J segment lost 5 bases and the V segment lost 2 bases, leaving 6 bases of the junction unmatched. This CDR3 is 15 amino acids long. CDR1 is MNHEY and CDR2 is SVGAGI in the germline V gene. The CDR3 nucleotides are TGTGCCAGCAGTTACAGGGCTAGCGGGGGCAACGAGCAGTACTTC. Translation: CASSYRASGGNEQYF.

The rearrangement uses TRBV10-1 and TRBJ1-6; D is perhaps TRBD1 (5 bases). Germline CDR1 WNHNN, CDR2 SYGVQD (reference sequence). The CDR3 has 13 amino acids. V lost 6 bases and J lost 7, with 10 bases in between. CDR3 protein: CASSDSGNSPLHF. CDR3 DNA sequence: TGCGCCAGCAGCGATTCAGGGAATTCACCCCTCCACTTT.

The V gene is TRBV6-4, the J gene TRBJ1-2, with a possible D match to TRBD1 (6 bases). Trimming removed 11 bases at V and 2 bases at J, with 18 bases between. CDR3 length equals 14 residues. Looked up from germline, CDR1 is MRHNA and CDR2 is SNTAGT. Here the CDR3 DNA reads TGTGCCCACAGGGCCGTAAGCTTGAACTATGGCTACACCTTC. It codes for CAHRAVSLNYGYTF.

This chain links TRBV6-6 with TRBJ1-1; TRBD1 is a possible D gene (6 bases). Germline CDR1 is MNHNY and CDR2 is SVGAGI (reference sequence). There are 14 residues in the CDR3. V was trimmed by 10 bases and J by 2 bases, leaving 17 bases between them. DNA of the CDR3: TGTGCCACCCTACTAAGTGGGGGCAACACTGAAGCTTTCTTT. It specifies CATLLSGGNTEAFF.

CDR3 protein: CASREIINQPQHF. The CDR3, as DNA: TGTGCCAGCCGGGAAATAATCAATCAGCCCCAGCATTTT. The gene calls are TRBV2 and TRBJ1-5, with no clear D. Germline V gives CDR1 SNHLY, CDR2 FYNNEI. The germline V and J ends were trimmed by 8 bases and 3 bases, with 11 bases remaining between them. The CDR3 loop spans 13 amino acids. Complete variable domain (other parts from reference TRBV2 and TRBJ1-5): EPEVTQTPSHQVTQMGQEVILRCVPISNHLYFYWYRQILGQKVEFLVSFYNNEISEKSEIFDDQFSVERPDGSNFTLKIRSTKLEDSAMYFCASREIINQPQHFGDGTRLSIL.

This clone appeared a single time. The J gene is TRBJ2-7, the V gene TRBV18; the D is unclear. Trimming removed 3 bases at V and 6 bases at J, with 9 bases between. Germline-derived CDR1 and CDR2 are KGHSH and LQKENI. CDR3 length: 12 amino acids. This CDR3 reads CASSPARFEQYF. The CDR3 coding sequence is TGTGCCAGCTCACCGGCCCGTTTCGAGCAGTACTTC.

This clone was seen a handful of times. The rearrangement joins TRBV9 to TRBJ2-2; 9 bases map to TRBD2. The CDR3 contains 14 residues. The germline V gene has CDR1 SGDLS and CDR2 YYNGEE. V was clipped by 3 bases and J by 5 bases; unmatched bases: 2. The DNA of the CDR3 is TGTGCCAGCAGCGACGGACTAGCGACCGGGGAGCTGTTTTTT. It codes for CASSDGLATGELFF.